The next 21 T cell receptor beta chains were all read from a single sample in a study of cytomegalovirus exposure and HLA in healthy donors. The PCR contained 60 Vbeta and 13 Jbeta primers. The repertoire was sequenced with immunoSEQ multiplex PCR; TCRdb's copy has only in-frame clones and lacks some. With approximately 110,000 clones in the sample, the ten largest clones hold under 7%. The sample taken for sequencing was PBMCs. All receptors come from a man aged 40-49 years in good health and CMV-seropositive.

The chain recombines TRBV7-2 with TRBJ2-7, with 8 bases identical to TRBD2. Germline-derived CDR1 and CDR2 are SGHTA and FQGNSA. This CDR3 spans 15 amino acids. Trimming at V came to 4 bases and at J to 7 bases, leaving 12 bases not matched to a gene. The CDR3 nucleotides are TGTGCCAGCAGCTCGTCGACAGCTCGGGAGGGAGAGCAGTACTTC. Translated: CASSSSTAREGEQYF.

The CDR3 sequence is CASSLVGGGPVNEQFF. DNA of the CDR3: TGTGCCAGCAGCTTAGTTGGGGGAGGGCCGGTCAATGAGCAGTTCTTC. The V and J genes are TRBV7-8 and TRBJ2-1, with 7 bases identical to TRBD2. This CDR3 has 16 residues. CDR1 and CDR2 (germline): SGHVS, FQNEAQ. The ends lost 1 base at V and 6 bases at J; junction bases unmatched: 9.

This chain joins TRBV28 and TRBJ2-3; D may be TRBD2 (7 bases). The CDR3 loop spans 18 amino acids. V lost 4 bases to trimming and J lost 6 bases, with 26 bases between them. Germline V lookup: CDR1 MDHEN, CDR2 SYDVKM. The CDR3 spells CASSYPPLGGGEKDTQYF. In DNA form, the CDR3 reads TGTGCCAGCAGTTACCCCCCATTAGGAGGGGGGGAAAAGGATACGCAGTATTTT.

The chain is built from TRBV10-2 and TRBJ1-1, with TRBD1 matching 12 bases. The germline gives CDR1 WSHSY, CDR2 SAAADI. The junction had 10 bases not matched to a gene; V was cut back by 7 bases and J by 1 base. CDR3 size: 17 residues. The CDR3 reads CASKSGTGGIRNTEAFF. The DNA for the CDR3 is TGCGCCAGCAAATCCGGGACAGGGGGCATTAGGAACACTGAAGCTTTCTTT.

This chain uses TRBV7-3 with TRBJ2-1; 8 bases agree with TRBD2. V was clipped by 5 bases and J by 9 bases; unmatched bases: 6. This CDR3 has 13 amino acids. CDR1 and CDR2 (germline): SGHTA, FQGTGA. The CDR3 DNA sequence: TGTGCCAGCAGCCTCGGGGGGGGCGGTGAGCAGTTCTTC. Protein product: CASSLGGGGEQFF.

The chain has TRBV27 and TRBJ1-5; tentatively, D is TRBD1 (5 bases). V lost 6 bases and J 7 bases, leaving 16 bases between the germline ends. Germline V lookup: CDR1 MNHEY, CDR2 SMNVEV (reference sequence). The CDR3 length is 14 residues. The CDR3 spells CASRAVGGGQPQHF. The CDR3 DNA is TGTGCCAGCAGAGCCGTGGGGGGGGGACAGCCCCAGCATTTT.

V is TRBV7-9 and J is TRBJ1-2; D possibly corresponds to TRBD1 (6 bases). V dropped 3 bases and J dropped 2 bases, with 7 bases sitting between them. The CDR3 length is 13 residues. Germline V lookup: CDR1 SEHNR, CDR2 FQNEAQ (reference sequence). The CDR3 nucleotides read TGTGCCAGCAGCTTCACAGGGAACTATGGCTACACCTTC. Amino acid sequence: CASSFTGNYGYTF.

This chain connects TRBV7-8 to TRBJ2-7; D gene unclear. Germline values: CDR1 SGHVS, CDR2 FQNEAQ. V was cut by 4 bases and J by 3 bases, with 10 bases left in between. This CDR3 region has 13 residues. CDR3 bases: TGTGCCAGCAGCTCCAGAGGTGTCTACGAGCAGTACTTC. Protein: CASSSRGVYEQYF.

V usage is TRBV7-9 and J usage is TRBJ2-7; maybe TRBD1 (6 bases). The CDR3 spans 13 residues. V was pared by 5 bases and J by 3 bases, with 11 bases between. In germline, CDR1 is SEHNR, CDR2 FQNEAQ (reference sequence). The CDR3 is CASSPGQNYEQYF. CDR3 sequence (DNA): TGTGCCAGCAGCCCCGGACAGAACTACGAGCAGTACTTC.

This chain connects TRBV6-6 to TRBJ1-5; TRBD1 agrees at 12 bases. V gave up 6 bases and J gave up 3 bases; unmatched junction bases: 6. Germline-derived CDR1 and CDR2 are MNHNY and SVGAGI (reference sequence). CDR3 length: 16 residues. The CDR3 protein is CASSPGTGGLNQPQHF. CDR3 nucleotide sequence: TGTGCCAGCAGCCCCGGGACAGGGGGCCTCAATCAGCCCCAGCATTTT.

The J gene is TRBJ2-1, the V gene TRBV21-1; TRBD2, the table's D call, was not compared with the DNA. TRBV21-1 is a documented pseudogene. CDR3 length: 18 amino acids. The CDR3 reads CASSKGVFGREGVDEQFF. The CDR3 DNA follows: TGTGCCAGCAGCAAAGGGGTCTTTGGGCGGGAGGGTGTAGATGAGCAGTTCTTC.

The rearrangement uses TRBV30 and TRBJ2-1, with TRBD2 identical over 13 bases. This CDR3 spans 16 amino acids. After removal of 0 bases from V and 15 bases from J, the junction contained 14 bases not matched to a gene. CDR1 and CDR2 from the germline V gene are GTSNPN and SVGIG (reference sequence). Here the CDR3 reads CAWSVARTSGGPSRFF. The CDR3 coding sequence is TGTGCCTGGAGTGTAGCCCGGACTAGCGGGGGCCCCAGTCGGTTCTTC.

This sequence joins TRBV7-6 and TRBJ2-7; 10 bases are a match to TRBD2. The junction had 8 bases not matched to a gene; V was cut back by 5 bases and J by 7 bases. The CDR3 is made up of 14 amino acids. CDR1 and CDR2 (germline): SGHVS, FNYEAQ. In DNA, the CDR3 is TGTGCCAGCAGCCCCGATGGACTAGCGGAAGAGCAGTACTTC. It yields the protein CASSPDGLAEEQYF.

The genes are TRBV7-9 and TRBJ2-1, with TRBD1 identical over 7 bases. The V gene end was trimmed by 1 base and the J gene end by 0 bases; junction bases not matched to a gene: 3. The CDR3 is 16 residues long. Germline V lookup: CDR1 SEHNR, CDR2 FQNEAQ (reference sequence). The CDR3 DNA reads as TGTGCCAGCAGCTTAGACGAGGGGGCCTCCTACAATGAGCAGTTCTTC. Translated, it gives CASSLDEGASYNEQFF.

The chain joins TRBV9 to TRBJ1-3; D not resolved. This CDR3 has 16 residues. With 0 bases removed from V and 2 bases from J, the gap between germline ends came to 12 bases. Germline loops: CDR1 SGDLS, CDR2 YYNGEE. Written as DNA, the CDR3 is TGTGCCAGCAGCGTAGCTAACCCTGTAGCTGGAAACACCATATATTTT. This gives the protein CASSVANPVAGNTIYF.

This chain connects TRBV6-1 to TRBJ1-5; 7 bases map to TRBD1. The trim removed 0 bases at V and 6 bases at J, leaving 8 bases unmatched. The length of the CDR3 is 16 residues. Germline V CDR1 and CDR2: MNHNS, SASEGT. CDR3 nucleotides: TGTGCCAGCAGTGAAGCGACAACAGGGGTAGCTCAGCCCCAGCATTTT. Protein: CASSEATTGVAQPQHF.

The chain joins TRBV5-1 to TRBJ2-1; 11 bases align to TRBD2. The CDR3 has 16 amino acids. The V gene end was trimmed by 1 base and the J gene end by 9 bases; junction bases not matched to a gene: 9. Germline V gene data show CDR1 as SGHRS and CDR2 as YFSETQ. The CDR3 coding sequence is TGCGCCAGCAGCTTGAGGGGTGGGCTAGCGGGAGGTGAGCAGTTCTTC. Translating it yields CASSLRGGLAGGEQFF. The full variable domain, with the rest looked up from reference TRBV5-1 and TRBJ2-1, is KAGVTQTPRYLIKTRGQQVTLSCSPISGHRSVSWYQQTPGQGLQFLFEYFSETQRNKGNFPGRFSGRQFSNSRSEMNVSTLELGDSALYLCASSLRGGLAGGEQFFGPGTRLTVL.

V and J are TRBV7-6 and TRBJ2-7; TRBD2 matches at 9 bases. The CDR3 has 14 residues. J was trimmed by 2 bases and V by 2 bases; bases with no gene match: 1. Germline CDR1 is SGHVS and CDR2 is FNYEAQ. The CDR3 DNA sequence: TGTGCCAGCAGCTTACTAGCGGGACCCTACGAGCAGTACTTC. As protein: CASSLLAGPYEQYF.

The rearrangement uses TRBV5-1 and TRBJ2-7; D may be TRBD1 (6 bases). Germline V gene lookup returns CDR1 SGHRS and CDR2 YFSETQ. The CDR3 is made up of 13 amino acids. The V gene lost 8 bases and the J gene lost 5 bases, with 17 bases spanning the gap. This CDR3 is CASTWGQGNEQYF. The CDR3 DNA sequence: TGCGCCAGTACCTGGGGGCAGGGCAACGAGCAGTACTTC.

In DNA form, the CDR3 reads TGTGCCAGCAGCCCGCAGATTGCGACTAGCGGGCGAAGGGATGAGCAGTTCTTC. Translating gives CASSPQIATSGRRDEQFF. The chain carries TRBV7-2 and TRBJ2-1; 10 bases match TRBD2. V dropped 5 bases and J dropped 8; count of bases not matched to a gene: 18. The CDR3 totals 18 residues. Per the germline V gene, CDR1 is SGHTA and CDR2 is FQGNSA.

This chain links TRBV7-3 with TRBJ2-5; D is unclear. Deletions cut 5 bases from V and 0 bases from J, with 10 bases between. From germline, CDR1 is SGHTA and CDR2 FQGTGA. The CDR3 runs to 14 residues. The CDR3 DNA is TGTGCCAGCAGCCCCTCGCGAGACCAAGAGACCCAGTACTTC. Amino acid sequence: CASSPSRDQETQYF. Supplemented by reference TRBV7-3 and TRBJ2-5, the full variable domain reads GAGVSQTPSNKVTEKGKYVELRCDPISGHTALYWYRQSLGQGPEFLIYFQGTGAADDSGLPNDRFFAVRPEGSVSTLKIQRTERGDSAVYLCASSPSRDQETQYFGPGTRLLVL.